Following are 3 T cell receptor beta chains from one sample sequenced in a study of T cell repertoires in cytomegalovirus infection. No antigen is known for these receptors. One entry per CDR3 protein results from TCRdb running MiXCR on the reads. The sample has around 800,000 distinct CDR3 sequences, approximately 32% seen once. The sequencing here drew on cultured CD8+ T cells from PBMCs, taken from culture after CMV antigen stimulation. The receptors were sampled from a human donor in good health (CMV status not recorded). Some clones in this sample may be carry-over from other donors' samples.

This sequence joins TRBV6-6 and TRBJ1-5; D possibly corresponds to TRBD1 (5 bases). This CDR3 is 16 amino acids long. The germline V and J ends were trimmed by 10 bases and 1 base, with 20 bases remaining between them. CDR1 and CDR2 (germline): MNHNY, SVGAGI (reference sequence). CDR3 nucleotide sequence: TGTGCCACCTCGACTTGGGGGTGGGGAAGCAATCAGCCCCAGCATTTT. Protein: CATSTWGWGSNQPQHF.

This chain links TRBV5-5 with TRBJ2-5; no firm D call. The CDR3 is made up of 11 amino acids. Deletions cut 6 bases from V and 5 bases from J, with 8 bases between. Germline lookup yields CDR1 SGHKS and CDR2 YYEKEE (reference sequence). DNA for the CDR3: TGTGCCAGCACCGAGCAGGAGACCCAGTACTTC. Translation gives CASTEQETQYF.

In nucleotides, the CDR3 is TGTGCCAGTAGTCCCGGCCAGACTGGGAATAGCAATCAGCCCCAGCATTTT. Protein: CASSPGQTGNSNQPQHF. This chain links TRBV19 with TRBJ1-5; no reliable D call. CDR3 length equals 17 residues. Trimming took off 5 bases at V and 0 bases at J, with 17 bases between the two ends. Looked up from germline, CDR1 is LNHDA and CDR2 is SQIVND (reference sequence).